The 18 T cell receptor beta chains below all came from one sample that was sequenced in a study of blood T cell repertoires in COVID-19. This table comes from immunoSEQ multiplex PCR, and its TCRdb copy is limited to in-frame clones, with some not included. The sample has 120,000 to 150,000 clones, approximately 91% seen once; the top ten hold about 2.5%. The material sequenced was peripheral blood. The receptors derive from a human donor in a cohort sampled during active COVID-19.

V is TRBV7-2 and J is TRBJ1-1; possible D gene TRBD1, 5 bases. Germline V CDR1 and CDR2: SGHTA, FQGNSA. Trimming left V 2 bases short and J 5 bases short, with 9 bases between. The CDR3 length is 13 residues. This CDR3 is CASSLRGRTEAFF. In DNA form, the CDR3 reads TGTGCCAGCAGCTTACGGGGGAGAACTGAAGCTTTCTTT.

Only a few counts were recorded for this clone. The chain recombines TRBV6-5 with TRBJ1-3, with 9 bases lining up with TRBD1. Looked up from germline, CDR1 is MNHEY and CDR2 is SVGAGI. This CDR3 spans 15 amino acids. The V and J ends lost 10 bases and 2 bases, in that order; junction bases with no gene match: 9. The CDR3 loop is CATRDRAGTGNTIYF. CDR3 nucleotides: TGTGCCACCCGGGACAGGGCAGGGACTGGAAACACCATATATTTT.

J is TRBJ2-7 and V is TRBV9; D not certain. The CDR3 totals 13 residues. CDR1 and CDR2 from the germline V gene are SGDLS and YYNGEE. The germline V and J ends were trimmed by 2 bases and 3 bases, with 9 bases remaining between them. The CDR3 DNA is TGTGCCAGCAGCGTCGTCCCGGGCTACGAGCAGTACTTC. Protein product: CASSVVPGYEQYF.

The chain couples TRBV28 to TRBJ1-4; D might be TRBD1 (6 bases). Germline values: CDR1 MDHEN, CDR2 SYDVKM. Trimming took off 11 bases at V and 3 bases at J, with 19 bases between the two ends. The CDR3 extends over 15 amino acids. CDR3 in amino acids: CASSLGGRANEKLFF. CDR3 in DNA: TGTGCCTCCTCTTTGGGGGGGCGAGCTAATGAAAAACTGTTTTTT.

The chain has TRBV18 and TRBJ1-5; D is unresolved. Germline-derived CDR1 and CDR2 are KGHSH and LQKENI. V lost 6 bases to trimming and J lost 3 bases, with 12 bases between them. The length of the CDR3 is 14 residues. CDR3 residues: CASSPINTNQPQHF. DNA of the CDR3: TGTGCCAGCTCCCCCATCAACACCAATCAGCCCCAGCATTTT. The full variable domain, rest sourced from reference TRBV18 and TRBJ1-5, is NAGVMQNPRHLVRRRGQEARLRCSPMKGHSHVYWYRQLPEEGLKFMVYLQKENIIDESGMPKERFSAEFPKEGPSILRIQQVVRGDSAAYFCASSPINTNQPQHFGDGTRLSIL.

J is TRBJ2-1 and V is TRBV11-2; 11 bases are shared with TRBD1. The germline gives CDR1 SGHAT, CDR2 FQNNGV. The length of the CDR3 is 15 residues. V lost 2 bases and J lost 10; bases outside the gene matches: 7. CDR3 amino acids: CASSLRTGGAWEQFF. In DNA, the CDR3 is TGTGCCAGCAGCTTACGGACAGGGGGCGCCTGGGAGCAGTTCTTC.

The V gene is TRBV18, the J gene TRBJ1-1; D remains ambiguous. CDR3 length: 13 amino acids. V lost 3 bases and J 4 bases, leaving 9 bases between the germline ends. From germline, CDR1 is KGHSH and CDR2 LQKENI. Here the CDR3 reads CASSPVGSTEAFF. CDR3 DNA: TGTGCCAGCTCACCGGTAGGGAGCACTGAAGCTTTCTTT.

V and J are TRBV19 and TRBJ2-3, with 7 bases aligning to TRBD1. J gave up 0 bases and V 6 bases, and 9 bases lay outside the gene matches. This CDR3 has 16 amino acids. Germline lookup yields CDR1 LNHDA and CDR2 SQIVND (reference sequence). The CDR3, as DNA: TGTGCCAGTAGCGCCGACAGGGCCCCTAGCACAGATACGCAGTATTTT. Its protein is CASSADRAPSTDTQYF.

The chain joins TRBV7-9 to TRBJ2-7, with a tentative D call TRBD1 (6 bases). V was pared by 3 bases and J by 6 bases, with 15 bases between. Per germline, CDR1 SEHNR and CDR2 FQNEAQ (reference sequence). CDR3 length equals 14 residues. The CDR3 region has the DNA TGTGCCAGCAGCTTGGGGGCAACAGTGAGCGAGCAGTACTTC. Amino acid sequence: CASSLGATVSEQYF.

The gene calls are TRBV29-1 and TRBJ2-7; D might be TRBD1 (6 bases). Germline CDR1 is SQVTM and CDR2 is ANQGSEA. The CDR3 spans 14 residues. V dropped 4 bases and J dropped 6 bases, with 19 bases sitting between them. The CDR3 protein is CSVALVLGTIEQYF. The CDR3 region has the DNA TGCAGCGTTGCTCTGGTCCTGGGGACAATCGAGCAGTACTTC.

The rearrangement links TRBV7-2 to TRBJ2-2, with 10 nucleotides matching TRBD2. Germline V gives CDR1 SGHTA, CDR2 FQGNSA. CDR3 length: 15 residues. V was pared by 6 bases and J by 0 bases, with 1 base of the junction left unmatched. DNA of the CDR3: TGTGCCAGCAGTCTAGCGGGGGCGAACACCGGGGAGCTGTTTTTT. Translating it yields CASSLAGANTGELFF.

The genes are TRBV27 and TRBJ2-1; the match to TRBD2 covers 9 bases. The CDR3 has 14 residues. The J segment lost 9 bases and the V segment lost 7 bases, leaving 10 bases of the junction unmatched. Germline V CDR1 and CDR2: MNHEY, SMNVEV (reference sequence). The CDR3: CASTPSAGGVEQFF. The CDR3 DNA is TGTGCCAGCACCCCCTCCGCGGGGGGGGTTGAGCAGTTCTTC.

J is TRBJ1-2 and V is TRBV6-2 or TRBV6-3; D is possibly TRBD1 (5 bases). V dropped 4 bases and J dropped 0 bases, with 15 bases sitting between them. The CDR3 loop spans 16 amino acids. The germline CDR1 and CDR2 sequences are MNHEY and SVGEGT. CDR3 DNA: TGTGCCAGCAGTTCGGGTTCGGGGGAGACTAACTATGGCTACACCTTC. Amino acid sequence: CASSSGSGETNYGYTF.

This rearrangement joins TRBV3-1 (or the pseudogene TRBV3-2) to TRBJ1-4; 8 bases are shared with TRBD1. Germline lookup yields CDR1 LGHDT and CDR2 YNNKEL (reference sequence). The CDR3 is made up of 16 amino acids. J was trimmed by 5 bases and V by 0 bases; bases with no gene match: 5. The CDR3 DNA sequence: TGTGCCAGCAGCCAAGACCAGGGGGCCCCGAATGAAAAACTGTTTTTT. Translated: CASSQDQGAPNEKLFF.

The chain employs TRBV7-9 and TRBJ1-2, with D hard to call. Deletions cut 5 bases from V and 4 bases from J, with 17 bases between. Germline V gene data show CDR1 as SEHNR and CDR2 as FQNEAQ (reference sequence). This CDR3 has 15 amino acids. CDR3 residues: CASSPLSPTAYGYTF. In DNA form, the CDR3 reads TGTGCCAGCAGCCCATTAAGTCCAACAGCCTATGGCTACACCTTC.

The chain recombines TRBV28 with TRBJ1-6, with 11 bases that match TRBD1. The germline CDR1 and CDR2 sequences are MDHEN and SYDVKM. The CDR3 consists of 17 residues. V lost 0 bases and J lost 7; bases outside the gene matches: 5. CDR3 bases: TGTGCCAGCAGTTTATGGGCGGGGACAGGGGGAAATTCACCCCTCCACTTT. It specifies CASSLWAGTGGNSPLHF.

This chain connects TRBV5-8 to TRBJ2-3, with TRBD2 as a possible D gene (5 bases). Trimming took 0 bases from V and 4 from J, leaving 6 bases between them. The CDR3 consists of 13 residues. Germline CDR1 is SGHTS and CDR2 is YDEGEE. CDR3 in amino acids: CASSLAGADTQYF. The CDR3, as DNA: TGTGCCAGCAGCTTGGCCGGGGCAGATACGCAGTATTTT.

The J gene is TRBJ1-1, the V gene TRBV7-3; D remains unclear. The CDR3 runs to 17 residues. Trimming removed 2 bases from V and 0 bases from J, with 16 bases in between. CDR1 is SGHTA and CDR2 is FQGTGA in the germline V gene. For the CDR3, the DNA is TGTGCCAGCAGCTTAGGCGCTTTGACACCCCTGAACACTGAAGCTTTCTTT. This gives the protein CASSLGALTPLNTEAFF.